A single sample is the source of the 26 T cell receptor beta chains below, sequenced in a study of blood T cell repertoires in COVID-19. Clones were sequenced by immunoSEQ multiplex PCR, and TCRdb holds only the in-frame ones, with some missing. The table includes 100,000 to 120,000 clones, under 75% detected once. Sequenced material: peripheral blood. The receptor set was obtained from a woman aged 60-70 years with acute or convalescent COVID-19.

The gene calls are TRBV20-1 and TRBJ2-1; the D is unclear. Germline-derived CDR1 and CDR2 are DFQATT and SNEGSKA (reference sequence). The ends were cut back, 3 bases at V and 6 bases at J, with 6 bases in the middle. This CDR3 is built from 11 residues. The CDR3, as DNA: TGCAGTGCTAGCCGACTCAATGAGCAGTTCTTC. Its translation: CSASRLNEQFF.

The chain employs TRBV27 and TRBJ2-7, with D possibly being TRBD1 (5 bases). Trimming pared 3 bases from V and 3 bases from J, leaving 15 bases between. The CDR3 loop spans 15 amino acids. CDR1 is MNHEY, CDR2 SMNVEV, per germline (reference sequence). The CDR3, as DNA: TGTGCCAGCAGTTTGGCCAGGGCGGTGGGCTACGAGCAGTACTTC. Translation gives CASSLARAVGYEQYF.

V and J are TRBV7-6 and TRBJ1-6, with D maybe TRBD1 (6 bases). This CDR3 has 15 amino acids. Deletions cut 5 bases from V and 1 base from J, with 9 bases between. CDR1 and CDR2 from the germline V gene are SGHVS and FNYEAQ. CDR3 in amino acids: CASSPGVSYNSPLHF. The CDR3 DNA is TGTGCCAGCAGCCCAGGGGTTTCCTATAATTCACCCCTCCACTTT. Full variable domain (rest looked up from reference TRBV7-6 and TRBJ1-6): GAGVSQSPRYKVTKRGQDVALRCDPISGHVSLYWYRQALGQGPEFLTYFNYEAQQDKSGLPNDRFSAERPEGSISTLTIQRTEQRDSAMYRCASSPGVSYNSPLHFGNGTRLTVT.

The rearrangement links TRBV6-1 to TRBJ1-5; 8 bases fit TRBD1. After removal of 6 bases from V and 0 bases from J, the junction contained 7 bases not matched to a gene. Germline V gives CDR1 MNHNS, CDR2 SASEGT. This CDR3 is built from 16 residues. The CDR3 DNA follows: TGTGCCAGCAGGGAACAGGGGGGTAATAGCAATCAGCCCCAGCATTTT. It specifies CASREQGGNSNQPQHF.

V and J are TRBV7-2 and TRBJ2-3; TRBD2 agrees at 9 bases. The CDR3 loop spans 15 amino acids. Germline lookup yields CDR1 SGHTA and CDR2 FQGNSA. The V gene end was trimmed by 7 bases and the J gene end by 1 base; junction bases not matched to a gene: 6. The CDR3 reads CASKTLAGGTDTQYF. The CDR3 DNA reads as TGTGCCAGCAAGACTTTAGCGGGGGGCACAGATACGCAGTATTTT.

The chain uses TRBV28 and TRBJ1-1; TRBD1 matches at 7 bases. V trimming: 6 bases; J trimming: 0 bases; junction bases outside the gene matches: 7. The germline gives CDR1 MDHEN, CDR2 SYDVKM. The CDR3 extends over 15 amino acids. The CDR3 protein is CASRPPGQMNTEAFF. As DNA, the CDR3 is TGTGCCAGCAGGCCCCCGGGACAGATGAACACTGAAGCTTTCTTT.

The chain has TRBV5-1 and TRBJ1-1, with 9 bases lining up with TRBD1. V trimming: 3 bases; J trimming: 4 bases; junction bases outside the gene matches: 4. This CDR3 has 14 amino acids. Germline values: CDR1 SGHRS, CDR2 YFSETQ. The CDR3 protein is CASSSQGAGTEAFF. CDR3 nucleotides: TGCGCCAGCAGCTCACAGGGGGCCGGCACTGAAGCTTTCTTT.

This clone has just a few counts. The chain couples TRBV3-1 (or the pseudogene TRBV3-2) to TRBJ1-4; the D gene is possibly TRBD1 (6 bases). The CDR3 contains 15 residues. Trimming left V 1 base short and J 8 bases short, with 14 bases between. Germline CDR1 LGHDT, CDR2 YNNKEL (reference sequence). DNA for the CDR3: TGTGCCAGCAGCCAAGGGTTGCAGGGGAAGGAAAAACTGTTTTTT. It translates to CASSQGLQGKEKLFF.

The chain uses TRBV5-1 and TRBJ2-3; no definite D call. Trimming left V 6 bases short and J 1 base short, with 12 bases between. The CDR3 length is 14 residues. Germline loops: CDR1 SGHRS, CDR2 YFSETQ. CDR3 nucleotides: TGCGCCAGCACTAAGATCCGGGGCACAGATACGCAGTATTTT. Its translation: CASTKIRGTDTQYF.

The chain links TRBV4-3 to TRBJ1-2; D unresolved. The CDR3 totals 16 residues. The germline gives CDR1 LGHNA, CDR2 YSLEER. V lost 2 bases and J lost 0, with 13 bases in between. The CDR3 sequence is CASSQRSGGANYGYTF. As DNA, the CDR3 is TGCGCCAGCAGCCAAAGATCAGGAGGCGCTAACTATGGCTACACCTTC.

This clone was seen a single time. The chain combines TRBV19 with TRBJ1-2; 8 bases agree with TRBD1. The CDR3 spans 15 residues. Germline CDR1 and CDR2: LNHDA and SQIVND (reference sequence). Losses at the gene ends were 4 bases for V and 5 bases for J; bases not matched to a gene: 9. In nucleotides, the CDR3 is TGTGCCAGTAGTAGAGGACAGGGTGAACCTTATGGCTACACCTTC. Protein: CASSRGQGEPYGYTF.

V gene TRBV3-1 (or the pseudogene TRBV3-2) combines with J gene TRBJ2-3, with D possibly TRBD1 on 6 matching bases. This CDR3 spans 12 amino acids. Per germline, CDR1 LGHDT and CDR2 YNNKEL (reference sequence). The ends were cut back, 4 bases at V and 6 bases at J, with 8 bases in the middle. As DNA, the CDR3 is TGTGCCAGCAGCCCCCAGGGGGATACGCAGTATTTT. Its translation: CASSPQGDTQYF.

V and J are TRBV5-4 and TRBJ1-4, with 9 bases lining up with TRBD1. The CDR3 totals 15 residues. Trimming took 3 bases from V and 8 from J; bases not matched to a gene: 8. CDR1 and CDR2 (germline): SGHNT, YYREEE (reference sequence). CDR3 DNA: TGTGCCAGCAGCTCCTCACAGGGGGCGAAAGAAAAACTGTTTTTT. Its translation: CASSSSQGAKEKLFF.

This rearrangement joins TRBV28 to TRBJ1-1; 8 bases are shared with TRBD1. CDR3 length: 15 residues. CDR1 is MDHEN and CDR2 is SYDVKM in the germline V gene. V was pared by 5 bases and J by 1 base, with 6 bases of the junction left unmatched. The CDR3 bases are TGTGCCAGCAGTGCTAACAGGGGGTGGAACACTGAAGCTTTCTTT. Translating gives CASSANRGWNTEAFF.

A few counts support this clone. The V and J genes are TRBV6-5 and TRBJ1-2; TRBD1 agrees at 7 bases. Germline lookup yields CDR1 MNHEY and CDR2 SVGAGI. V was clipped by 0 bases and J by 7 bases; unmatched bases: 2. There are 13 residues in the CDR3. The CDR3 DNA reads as TGTGCCAGCAGTTACTCGCACAGGGGTGGCTACACCTTC. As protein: CASSYSHRGGYTF.

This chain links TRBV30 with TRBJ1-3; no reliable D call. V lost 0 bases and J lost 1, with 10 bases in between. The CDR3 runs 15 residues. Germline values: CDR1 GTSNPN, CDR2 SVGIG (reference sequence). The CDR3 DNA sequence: TGTGCCTGGAGTGTTGGCGGGTCGTCTGGAAACACCATATATTTT. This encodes CAWSVGGSSGNTIYF.

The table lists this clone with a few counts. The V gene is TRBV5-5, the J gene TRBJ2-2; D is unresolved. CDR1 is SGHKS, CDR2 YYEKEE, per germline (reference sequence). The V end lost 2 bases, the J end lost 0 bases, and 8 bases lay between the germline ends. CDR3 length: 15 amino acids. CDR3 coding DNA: TGTGCCAGCAGCTTAAGCAGGACGAACACCGGGGAGCTGTTTTTT. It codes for CASSLSRTNTGELFF.

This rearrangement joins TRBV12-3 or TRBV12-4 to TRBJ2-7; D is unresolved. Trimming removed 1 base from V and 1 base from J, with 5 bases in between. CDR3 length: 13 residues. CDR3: CASSLDSSYEQYF. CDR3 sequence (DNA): TGTGCCAGCAGTTTAGACAGTTCCTACGAGCAGTACTTC.

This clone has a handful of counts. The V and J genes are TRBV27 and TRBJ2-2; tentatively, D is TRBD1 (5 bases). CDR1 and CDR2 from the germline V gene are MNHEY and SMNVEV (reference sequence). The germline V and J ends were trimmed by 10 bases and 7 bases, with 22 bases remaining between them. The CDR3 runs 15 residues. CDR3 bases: TGTGCCACCCGACCAGGGTTAACCAAGGTCGGGGAGCTGTTTTTT. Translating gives CATRPGLTKVGELFF.

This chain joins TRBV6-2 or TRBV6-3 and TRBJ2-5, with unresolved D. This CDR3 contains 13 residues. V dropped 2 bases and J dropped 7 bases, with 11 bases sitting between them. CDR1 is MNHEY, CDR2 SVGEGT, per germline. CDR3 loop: CASSYLDSRTQYF. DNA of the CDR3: TGTGCCAGCAGTTACCTTGACTCTAGGACCCAGTACTTC.

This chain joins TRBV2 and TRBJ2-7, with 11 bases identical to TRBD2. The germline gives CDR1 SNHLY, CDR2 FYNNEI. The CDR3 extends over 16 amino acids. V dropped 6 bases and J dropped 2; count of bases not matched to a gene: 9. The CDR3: CASRENLAGGAYEQYF. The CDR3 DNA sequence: TGTGCCAGCAGGGAGAACCTAGCGGGGGGTGCCTACGAGCAGTACTTC.

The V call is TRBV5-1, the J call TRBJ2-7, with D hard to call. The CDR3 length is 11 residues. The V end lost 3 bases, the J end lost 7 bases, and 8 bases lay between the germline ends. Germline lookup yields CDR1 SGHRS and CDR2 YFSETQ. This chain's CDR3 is CASSWSTEQYF. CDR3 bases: TGCGCCAGCAGCTGGTCGACTGAGCAGTACTTC.

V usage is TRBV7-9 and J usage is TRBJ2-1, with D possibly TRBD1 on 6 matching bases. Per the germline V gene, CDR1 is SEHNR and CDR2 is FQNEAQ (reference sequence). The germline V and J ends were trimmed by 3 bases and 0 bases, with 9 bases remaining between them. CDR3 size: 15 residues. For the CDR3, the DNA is TGTGCCAGCAGCTTTTACAGGGACTCCTACAATGAGCAGTTCTTC. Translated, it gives CASSFYRDSYNEQFF.

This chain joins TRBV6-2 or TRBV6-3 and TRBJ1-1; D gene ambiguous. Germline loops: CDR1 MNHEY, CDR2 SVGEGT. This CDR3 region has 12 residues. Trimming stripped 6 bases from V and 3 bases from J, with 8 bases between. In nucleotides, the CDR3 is TGTGCCAGCAGCCCGGGCTACACTGAAGCTTTCTTT. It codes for CASSPGYTEAFF.

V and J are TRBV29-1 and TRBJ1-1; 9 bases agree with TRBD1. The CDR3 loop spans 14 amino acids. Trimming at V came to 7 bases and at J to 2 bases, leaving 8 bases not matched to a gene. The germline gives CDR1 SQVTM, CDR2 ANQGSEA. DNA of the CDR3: TGCAGCGCCCGGACAGGGGCGGGAAACACTGAAGCTTTCTTT. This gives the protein CSARTGAGNTEAFF.

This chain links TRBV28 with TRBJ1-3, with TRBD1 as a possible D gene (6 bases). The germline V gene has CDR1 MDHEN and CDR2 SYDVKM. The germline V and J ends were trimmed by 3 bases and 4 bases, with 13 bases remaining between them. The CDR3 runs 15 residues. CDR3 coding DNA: TGTGCCAGCAGTTTTGACAGGCCGGGCGGAAACACCATATATTTT. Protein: CASSFDRPGGNTIYF.